The rows below give T cell receptor beta chains drawn from one sample of a study of cytomegalovirus exposure and HLA in healthy donors. Assay: immunoSEQ multiplex PCR; the TCRdb copy retains only in-frame clones and omits some. The sample has roughly 99,000 clones, 60% to 85% seen once. Sequencing was performed on PBMCs. The source is a man aged 55 to 69 in good health and CMV-seropositive. CDR3s include the opening cysteine and the closing phenylalanine or tryptophan. The D gene is left open where the match is weak. Size values are once, few and many counts, or a class for expanded clones, and some rows have none.

.	TRBJ2-5	.	TRBV25-1	CASSAGQARQETQYF	TGTGCCAGCAGTGCAGGGCAGGCGAGACAAGAGACCCAGTACTTC
.	TRBJ1-5	.	TRBV5-1	CASSAGEGTQPQHF	TGCGCCAGCAGCGCCGGGGAGGGCACTCAGCCCCAGCATTTT
.	TRBJ2-6	TRBD1	TRBV7-2	CASSRTGTGGEANVLTF	TGTGCCAGCAGCCGAACCGGGACAGGGGGTGAGGCCAACGTCCTGACTTTC
.	TRBJ2-2	TRBD2	TRBV13	CASSPYSSGGRTGELFF	TGTGCCAGCAGCCCTTACAGTAGCGGGGGGAGAACCGGGGAGCTGTTTTTT
few	TRBJ2-1	.	TRBV23-1	CARDSRAYNEQFF	TGCGCCAGAGACAGCCGAGCCTACAATGAGCAGTTCTTC
.	TRBJ1-5	.	TRBV30	CAWSARGSNQPQHF	TGTGCCTGGAGTGCCAGGGGAAGCAATCAGCCCCAGCATTTT
few	TRBJ1-3	TRBD1	TRBV11-2	CASSPGQGKAGNTIYF	TGTGCCAGCAGCCCAGGACAGGGGAAGGCTGGAAACACCATATATTTT
.	TRBJ2-5	.	TRBV11-1	CASSRRTAKETQYF	TGTGCCAGCAGCCGAAGGACAGCGAAAGAGACCCAGTACTTC
.	TRBJ1-6	TRBD1	TRBV7-9	CASSGQGGSPLHF	TGTGCCAGCAGCGGACAGGGGGGTTCACCCCTCCACTTT
.	TRBJ1-2	.	TRBV27	CAAPLVGSNYGYTF	TGTGCCGCACCCCTGGTGGGCTCTAACTATGGCTACACCTTC
.	TRBJ1-2	.	TRBV30	CAWSVTGANYGYTF	TGTGCCTGGAGTGTAACAGGTGCTAACTATGGCTACACCTTC
.	TRBJ1-1	.	TRBV18	CASSRSGHKNTEAFF	TGTGCCAGCTCACGATCGGGACACAAGAACACTGAAGCTTTCTTT
.	TRBJ1-2	.	TRBV7-9	CASSLGEAFYGYTF	TGTGCCAGCAGCTTAGGGGAGGCCTTCTATGGCTACACCTTC
few	TRBJ2-7	TRBD1	TRBV6-1	CASSGLGQTYEQYF	TGTGCCAGCAGTGGACTGGGACAGACCTACGAGCAGTACTTC
.	TRBJ2-7	.	TRBV12-5	CASGRGTWWDEQYF	TGTGCTAGTGGTCGCGGTACTTGGTGGGACGAGCAGTACTTC
.	TRBJ1-2	.	TRBV19	CASSARGIVYGYTF	TGTGCCAGTAGCGCTCGCGGGATCGTCTATGGCTACACCTTC
.	TRBJ1-5	TRBD1	TRBV18	CASSPDRDNQPQHF	TGTGCCAGCTCACCAGACAGGGACAATCAGCCCCAGCATTTT
.	TRBJ2-7	.	TRBV6-5	CASSYSGLQYYEQYF	TGTGCCAGCAGTTACTCGGGCCTCCAATACTACGAGCAGTACTTC
.	TRBJ2-7	.	TRBV6-1	CASSGVTGRANEQYF	TGTGCCAGCAGTGGCGTTACCGGCAGGGCGAACGAGCAGTACTTC
once	TRBJ1-4	.	TRBV27	CASSSLGAVNEKLFF	TGTGCCAGCAGCTCCCTAGGGGCAGTAAATGAAAAACTGTTTTTT